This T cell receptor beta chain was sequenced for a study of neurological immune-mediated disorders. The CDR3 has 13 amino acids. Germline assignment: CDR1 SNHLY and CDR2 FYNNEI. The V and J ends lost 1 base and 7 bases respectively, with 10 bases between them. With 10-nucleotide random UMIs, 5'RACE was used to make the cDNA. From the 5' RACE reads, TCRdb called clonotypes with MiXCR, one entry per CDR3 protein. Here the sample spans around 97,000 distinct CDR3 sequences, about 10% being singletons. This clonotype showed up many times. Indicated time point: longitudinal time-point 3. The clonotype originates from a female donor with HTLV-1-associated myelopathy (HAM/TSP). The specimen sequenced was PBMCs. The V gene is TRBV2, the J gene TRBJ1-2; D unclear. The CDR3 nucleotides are TGTGCCAGCAGTGAAGAGAGGAGACTTGGCTACACCTTC. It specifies CASSEERRLGYTF.